A selection of T cell receptor beta chains follows, all from one sample in a study of PD-L1 blockade in urothelial cancer. The repertoire was sequenced with immunoSEQ multiplex PCR; TCRdb's copy has only in-frame clones and lacks some. The table has 60,000 or so clones, around 86% seen once. This specimen consisted of PBMCs, obtained around atezolizumab (anti-PD-L1) treatment. All receptors derive from a man between 65 and 85 years old with urothelial cancer. CDR3s include the opening cysteine and the closing phenylalanine or tryptophan. D genes are given only for firm matches. The size field is filled for only some rows; it gives once, few, many or a size class.

clone size	V gene	D gene	J gene	CDR3 protein	CDR3 DNA
.	TRBV6-6	.	TRBJ2-7	CASRELRFYEQYF	TGTGCCAGCAGGGAACTAAGGTTCTACGAGCAGTACTTC
few	TRBV27	.	TRBJ2-5	CASSLSAGHQETQYF	TGTGCCAGCAGTTTATCGGCGGGACACCAAGAGACCCAGTACTTC
once	TRBV19	.	TRBJ1-1	CASSITVQANTEAFF	TGTGCCAGTAGTATAACAGTACAGGCGAACACTGAAGCTTTCTTT
.	TRBV29-1	TRBD1	TRBJ1-4	CSVAGGEKLFF	TGCAGCGTTGCAGGGGGTGAAAAACTGTTTTTT
once	TRBV11-2	.	TRBJ1-2	CASSLGVQDLYGYTF	TGTGCCAGCAGCTTAGGGGTTCAGGATCTCTATGGCTACACCTTC
.	TRBV9	TRBD2	TRBJ2-1	CASSITSGAYNEQFF	TGTGCCAGCAGCATCACTAGCGGGGCTTACAATGAGCAGTTCTTC
few	TRBV18	TRBD1	TRBJ2-1	CASSPEGQGLGEQFF	TGTGCCAGCTCACCCGAGGGACAGGGGTTGGGTGAGCAGTTCTTC
.	TRBV6-6	TRBD1	TRBJ1-1	CASGSGTVVAEAFF	TGTGCCAGCGGGTCCGGGACAGTGGTGGCTGAAGCTTTCTTT
.	TRBV5-1	.	TRBJ1-1	CASSSDGQKNTEAFF	TGCGCCAGCAGCTCGGACGGACAGAAAAACACTGAAGCTTTCTTT
.	TRBV5-1	TRBD2	TRBJ2-5	CASSFSLAGGGETQYF	TGCGCCAGCAGCTTCTCCTTAGCGGGAGGGGGGGAGACCCAGTACTTC
few	TRBV28	.	TRBJ1-2	CASTPGSHYGYTF	TGTGCCAGCACCCCGGGTAGTCACTATGGCTACACCTTC
.	TRBV11-3	.	TRBJ2-2	CASSLGGDTGELFF	TGTGCCAGCAGCTTAGGCGGGGACACCGGGGAGCTGTTTTTT
.	TRBV2	TRBD1	TRBJ1-1	CASSDGTGRSTEAFF	TGTGCCAGCAGTGATGGGACAGGTCGTAGTACTGAAGCTTTCTTT
.	TRBV29-1	TRBD2	TRBJ2-5	CSVGELAGGQAQYF	TGCAGCGTTGGGGAACTAGCGGGAGGGCAGGCCCAGTACTTC
.	TRBV11-2	.	TRBJ2-5	CASSSPGQETQYF	TGTGCCAGCAGCTCCCCGGGTCAAGAGACCCAGTACTTC
.	TRBV20-1	.	TRBJ1-2	CSATHPSGYTF	TGCAGTGCAACACACCCCTCGGGCTACACCTTC
.	TRBV30	.	TRBJ2-3	CATPGALVADTQYF	TGTGCCACCCCCGGAGCTCTGGTGGCAGATACGCAGTATTTT
.	TRBV2	TRBD2	TRBJ2-3	CASVRTSGTDTQYF	TGTGCCAGTGTACGGACTAGCGGCACAGATACGCAGTATTTT
.	TRBV2	.	TRBJ2-7	CASTKDRFYEQYF	TGTGCCAGCACCAAAGACAGGTTCTACGAGCAGTACTTC
.	TRBV18	.	TRBJ2-5	CASSPISSQETQYF	TGTGCCAGCTCACCAATCTCTAGCCAAGAGACCCAGTACTTC
.	TRBV10-3	.	TRBJ2-2	CAIETGNTGELFF	TGTGCCATCGAGACGGGGAACACCGGGGAGCTGTTTTTT
.	TRBV7-2	.	TRBJ2-7	CASSFRTASYEQYF	TGTGCCAGCAGCTTCAGGACAGCCTCCTACGAGCAGTACTTC
.	TRBV15	.	TRBJ2-7	CATSRGIGGSPHEQYF	TGTGCCACCAGCAGAGGAATAGGAGGGAGTCCCCACGAGCAGTACTTC
.	TRBV7-6	TRBD1	TRBJ1-1	CASSLDRGPTMNTEAFF	TGTGCCAGCAGCTTAGATAGGGGGCCGACCATGAACACTGAAGCTTTCTTT
.	TRBV19	.	TRBJ1-5	CASSYREADWPQHF	TGTGCCAGTAGTTACCGGGAGGCGGACTGGCCCCAGCATTTT
.	TRBV7-9	TRBD2	TRBJ2-7	CASSSAGLIEEQYF	TGTGCCAGCAGCTCAGCGGGGCTAATTGAAGAGCAGTACTTC
once	TRBV28	TRBD1	TRBJ2-1	CASRLSPGQIGNEQFF	TGTGCCAGCAGGTTATCGCCGGGACAGATTGGCAATGAGCAGTTCTTC
.	TRBV19	TRBD1	TRBJ1-2	CASRKRTGTENYGYTF	TGTGCCAGTAGGAAACGAACCGGGACAGAGAACTATGGCTACACCTTC
.	TRBV5-4	TRBD2	TRBJ2-1	CASSSKASGRYNEQFF	TGTGCCAGCAGCTCCAAAGCTAGCGGGAGATACAATGAGCAGTTCTTC
.	TRBV10-3	TRBD2	TRBJ2-5	CAISESVGGYQETQYF	TGTGCCATCAGTGAGTCTGTGGGAGGGTACCAAGAGACCCAGTACTTC
.	TRBV9	TRBD2	TRBJ2-3	CASSVGLAGRDTQYF	TGTGCCAGCAGCGTAGGTCTAGCGGGACGGGATACGCAGTATTTT
.	TRBV28	TRBD1	TRBJ2-7	CASSSGTGWWYF	TGTGCCAGCAGTTCGGGGACAGGGTGGTGGTACTTC
.	TRBV18	TRBD2	TRBJ2-7	CASSPRVAGDNEQYF	TGTGCCAGCTCACCACGGGTTGCGGGAGATAACGAGCAGTACTTC
.	TRBV2	.	TRBJ1-1	CASSGAGAINTEAFF	TGTGCCAGCAGTGGGGCAGGGGCGATAAACACTGAAGCTTTCTTT
.	TRBV6-6	.	TRBJ1-5	CASSGPNQPQHF	TGTGCCAGCAGTGGCCCAAATCAGCCCCAGCATTTT
few	TRBV6-5	TRBD1	TRBJ1-2	CASSYGTEGNYGYTF	TGTGCCAGCAGTTACGGGACAGAGGGGAACTATGGCTACACCTTC
.	TRBV6-1	.	TRBJ1-1	CASTRYRFSDTEAFF	TGTGCCAGCACGAGGTACAGGTTTTCAGACACTGAAGCTTTCTTT
.	TRBV2	.	TRBJ2-1	CASRQTYNEQFF	TGTGCCAGCCGCCAGACCTACAATGAGCAGTTCTTC
.	TRBV29-1	.	TRBJ1-3	CSVGAPGDTIYF	TGCAGCGTTGGGGCACCCGGGGACACCATATATTTT
.	TRBV7-2	.	TRBJ2-5	CASSSYQETQYF	TGTGCCAGCAGCTCTTACCAAGAGACCCAGTACTTC
.	TRBV28	TRBD1	TRBJ1-4	CASSFLDRGNEKLFF	TGTGCCAGCAGTTTCTTGGACAGGGGTAATGAAAAACTGTTTTTT
.	TRBV5-4	TRBD2	TRBJ2-5	CASSWGTSGIETQYF	TGTGCCAGCAGCTGGGGGACTAGCGGAATAGAGACCCAGTACTTC
few	TRBV11-1	TRBD2	TRBJ2-1	CASSSGLAGVDGYNEQFF	TGTGCCAGCAGCTCGGGACTAGCGGGAGTAGATGGCTACAATGAGCAGTTCTTC